Here is one T cell receptor (beta chain) with its context. Its specificity is unknown. V dropped 4 bases and J dropped 7 bases, with 13 bases sitting between them. CDR1 is SEHNR and CDR2 is FQNEAQ in the germline V gene (reference sequence). CDR3 size: 14 residues. This sample stems from a study of T cell responses to AZD1222 COVID-19 vaccine. Study-level points and caveats: Only 6 or 7 people who got AZD1222 tested seropositive at baseline. It was only after the peak T cell response that any repertoires were sampled. White British ancestry dominated among donors, who included more females, and clonal diversity was possibly underestimated.

It was second doses at about 4 or about 12 weeks that were pooled. TCRdb's table, derived via immunoSEQ multiplex PCR, lists solely in-frame clones and lacks some. The sample consists of 100,000 or so clones, about 91% of them appearing once. This TCR was recovered from an adult who received the AZD1222 COVID-19 vaccine. This sequence joins TRBV7-9 and TRBJ1-4; D unresolved. The sequencing here drew on peripheral blood, taken 28 days after the second AZD1222 dose. The CDR3 protein is CASSSRGGGEKLFF. DNA for the CDR3: TGTGCCAGCAGCTCTCGTGGTGGTGGTGAAAAACTGTTTTTT.